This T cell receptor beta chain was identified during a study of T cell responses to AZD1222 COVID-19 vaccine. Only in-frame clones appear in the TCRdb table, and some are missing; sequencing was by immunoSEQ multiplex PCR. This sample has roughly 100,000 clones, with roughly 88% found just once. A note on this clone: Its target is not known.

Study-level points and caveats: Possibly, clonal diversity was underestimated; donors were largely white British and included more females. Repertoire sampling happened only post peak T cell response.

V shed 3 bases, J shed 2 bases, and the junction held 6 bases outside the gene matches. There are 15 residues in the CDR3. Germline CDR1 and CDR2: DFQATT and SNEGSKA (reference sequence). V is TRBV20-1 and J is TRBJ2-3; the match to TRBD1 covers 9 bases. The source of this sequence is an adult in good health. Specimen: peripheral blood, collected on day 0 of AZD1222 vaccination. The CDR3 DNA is TGCAGTGCTAGTGGCGGGACAGGGTTCACAGATACGCAGTATTTT. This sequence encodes CSASGGTGFTDTQYF.